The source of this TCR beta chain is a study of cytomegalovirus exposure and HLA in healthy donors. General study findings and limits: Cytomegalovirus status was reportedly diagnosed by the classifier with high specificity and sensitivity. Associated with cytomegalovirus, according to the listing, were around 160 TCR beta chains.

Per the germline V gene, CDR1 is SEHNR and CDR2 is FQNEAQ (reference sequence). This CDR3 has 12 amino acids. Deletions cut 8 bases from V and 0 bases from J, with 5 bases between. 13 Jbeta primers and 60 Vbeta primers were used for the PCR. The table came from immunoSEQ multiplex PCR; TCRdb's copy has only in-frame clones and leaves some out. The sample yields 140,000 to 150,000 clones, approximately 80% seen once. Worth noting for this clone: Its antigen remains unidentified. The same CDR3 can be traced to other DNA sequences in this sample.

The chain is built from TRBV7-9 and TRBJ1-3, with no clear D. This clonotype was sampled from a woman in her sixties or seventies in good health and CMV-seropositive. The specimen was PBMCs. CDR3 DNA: TGTGCCAGCGGAGACTCTGGAAACACCATATATTTT. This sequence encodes CASGDSGNTIYF.